One sample yielded the 22 T cell receptor beta chains listed below, sequenced in a study of human T cells and chemical hapten exposure. Sample time point: pre-sensitization, week 0. Treatment in this sample: therapeutic diphenylcyclopropenone sensitization with weekly scalp DPC. In TCRdb, the RACE reads were re-called with MiXCR into one record per CDR3 protein. The data show over 35,000 distinct CDR3 sequences, about 11% seen once. The starting material was whole blood, obtained in connection with sensitization to the hapten diphenylcyclopropenone (DPC). The receptors stem from a man aged 25 to 45 with alopecia areata. Some clones in this sample may be carry-over from other donors' samples.

By share of the sample, this clonotype is medium-sized (0.01 to 0.1%). CDR3 DNA: TGTGCCAGCAGCCGGACTAGCGGAGCCTACACCGGGGAGCTGTTTTTT. Protein product: CASSRTSGAYTGELFF. The rearrangement uses TRBV11-2 and TRBJ2-2; 10 nucleotides match TRBD2. V trimming: 5 bases; J trimming: 3 bases; junction bases outside the gene matches: 6. Per the germline V gene, CDR1 is SGHAT and CDR2 is FQNNGV. This CDR3 has 16 residues.

Only a few counts were recorded for this clonotype. The rearrangement links TRBV28 to TRBJ2-5, with 7 bases matching TRBD1. CDR1 and CDR2 from the germline V gene are MDHEN and SYDVKM. V trimming: 4 bases; J trimming: 0 bases; junction bases outside the gene matches: 17. The CDR3 has 19 amino acids. This CDR3 is CASSSKGGRGTLHQETQYF. In DNA, the CDR3 is TGTGCCAGCAGTTCTAAAGGGGGCCGAGGTACCTTACACCAAGAGACCCAGTACTTC.

This clonotype was seen once. The V and J genes are TRBV9 and TRBJ2-3, with TRBD2 as a possible D gene (5 bases). Germline assignment: CDR1 SGDLS and CDR2 YYNGEE. V shed 0 bases and J shed 3 bases, with 11 bases lying between them. The CDR3 length is 15 residues. Written as DNA, the CDR3 is TGTGCCAGCAGCGTAGGTGGGAGTTTGACAGATACGCAGTATTTT. It specifies CASSVGGSLTDTQYF.

This clonotype was counted many times. The chain recombines TRBV18 with TRBJ2-1; 8 bases are a match to TRBD2. Germline V gene data show CDR1 as KGHSH and CDR2 as LQKENI. This CDR3 contains 15 residues. The V segment lost 8 bases and the J segment 0 bases; nucleotides outside the gene matches: 6. In nucleotides, the CDR3 is TGTGCCAGCCTACTAGCGGATATCTCCTACAATGAGCAGTTCTTC. It is translated as CASLLADISYNEQFF.

Many counts were recorded for this clonotype. The chain recombines TRBV12-3 or TRBV12-4 with TRBJ1-5, with D unclear. The CDR3 sequence is 12 residues long. V was clipped by 5 bases and J by 5 bases, with 7 bases between them. In DNA, the CDR3 is TGTGCCAGCAGTCGTCCCTATCAGCCCCAGCATTTT. This codes for CASSRPYQPQHF.

The chain carries TRBV7-9 and TRBJ2-2; the D is unclear. Germline loops: CDR1 SEHNR, CDR2 FQNEAQ (reference sequence). This CDR3 is 15 amino acids long. V lost 2 bases to trimming and J lost 2 bases, with 9 bases between them. The CDR3 bases are TGTGCCAGCAGCTTATGGGGTTTCAACACCGGGGAGCTGTTTTTT. Protein: CASSLWGFNTGELFF. Looking up the rest from reference TRBV7-9 and TRBJ2-2 gives the full variable domain: DTGVSQNPRHKITKRGQNVTFRCDPISEHNRLYWYRQTLGQGPEFLTYFQNEAQLEKSRLLSDRFSAERPKGSFSTLEIQRTEQGDSAMYLCASSLWGFNTGELFFGEGSRLTVL.

This clonotype was seen at least ten times. The rearrangement joins TRBV23-1 to TRBJ2-3; 10 bases line up with TRBD1. TRBV23-1 is labeled an ORF, and its function is uncertain. CDR3 length equals 15 residues. The junction had 9 bases not matched to a gene; V was cut back by 8 bases and J by 4 bases. The CDR3 loop is CASCPGQGNPDTQYF. Here the CDR3 DNA reads TGCGCCAGCTGCCCGGGACAGGGGAACCCAGATACGCAGTATTTT.

The sample holds many counts of this clonotype. The chain is built from TRBV27 and TRBJ2-4; the D is unclear. The CDR3 consists of 13 residues. Trimming removed 3 bases from V and 7 bases from J, with 10 bases in between. Germline loops: CDR1 MNHEY, CDR2 SMNVEV (reference sequence). The CDR3 spells CASSFWGSNIQYF. The CDR3 bases are TGTGCCAGCAGTTTTTGGGGTAGTAACATTCAGTACTTC.

This clonotype has only a few counts. The chain recombines TRBV6-2 or TRBV6-3 with TRBJ2-3, with D possibly matching TRBD2 (6 bases). Germline loops: CDR1 MNHEY, CDR2 SVGEGT. The CDR3 is 16 residues long. The V end lost 2 bases, the J end lost 3 bases, and 15 bases lay between the germline ends. The CDR3 spells CASSYELGSGTDTQYF. CDR3 nucleotide sequence: TGTGCCAGCAGTTACGAACTCGGGAGTGGGACAGATACGCAGTATTTT.

V gene TRBV12-3 or TRBV12-4 combines with J gene TRBJ1-4; the D gene is possibly TRBD1 (6 bases). The CDR3 runs to 17 residues. The V gene lost 5 bases and the J gene lost 0 bases, with 16 bases spanning the gap. This CDR3 reads CASSPGTWFATNEKLFF. The CDR3 DNA is TGTGCCAGCAGTCCCGGGACATGGTTTGCAACTAATGAAAAACTGTTTTTT.

This rearrangement joins TRBV5-6 to TRBJ1-2; D may be TRBD1 (5 bases). The V end lost 2 bases, the J end lost 3 bases, and 11 bases lay between the germline ends. The CDR3 totals 14 residues. Germline assignment: CDR1 SGHDT and CDR2 YYEEEE. The CDR3 sequence is CASSFTGTDYGYTF. The CDR3 coding sequence is TGTGCCAGCAGCTTTACCGGGACGGACTATGGCTACACCTTC.

This clonotype came up many times. The chain is built from TRBV6-2 or TRBV6-3 and TRBJ2-1; D remains unclear. Trimming removed 2 bases at V and 6 bases at J, with 8 bases between. Germline loops: CDR1 MNHEY, CDR2 SVGEGT. This CDR3 spans 13 amino acids. The CDR3 region is CASSYQGSNEQFF. The CDR3, as DNA: TGTGCCAGCAGTTACCAAGGGTCCAATGAGCAGTTCTTC.

This sequence joins TRBV19 and TRBJ2-2, with 7 bases fitting TRBD1. The germline CDR1 and CDR2 sequences are LNHDA and SQIVND (reference sequence). V gave up 5 bases and J gave up 3 bases; unmatched junction bases: 6. The length of the CDR3 is 15 residues. CDR3 DNA sequence: TGTGCCAGTAGTGGTAGGGGGCGAGACACCGGGGAGCTGTTTTTT. It translates to CASSGRGRDTGELFF. Based on the CDR3 plus reference TRBV19 and TRBJ2-2, the full variable domain is DGGITQSPKYLFRKEGQNVTLSCEQNLNHDAMYWYRQDPGQGLRLIYYSQIVNDFQKGDIAEGYSVSREKKESFPLTVTSAQKNPTAFYLCASSGRGRDTGELFFGEGSRLTVL.

This clonotype was observed a handful of times. The V gene is TRBV6-6, the J gene TRBJ2-3, with D hard to call. With 5 bases removed from V and 0 bases from J, the gap between germline ends came to 9 bases. Per germline, CDR1 MNHNY and CDR2 SVGAGI (reference sequence). This CDR3 contains 14 residues. For the CDR3, the DNA is TGTGCCAGCAGTCTACGGACCAGCACAGATACGCAGTATTTT. It yields the protein CASSLRTSTDTQYF.

This chain connects TRBV5-4 to TRBJ2-3; TRBD2 aligns across 14 bases. This CDR3 comprises 16 residues. V gave up 3 bases and J gave up 3 bases; unmatched junction bases: 3. CDR1 and CDR2 (germline): SGHNT, YYREEE (reference sequence). The CDR3 bases are TGTGCCAGCAGCTGGGGGACTAGCGGGAGTACAGATACGCAGTATTTT. Protein product: CASSWGTSGSTDTQYF.

The V gene is TRBV28, the J gene TRBJ2-7, with D possibly TRBD2 on 6 matching bases. V was pared by 5 bases and J by 1 base, with 9 bases between. Germline V gene lookup returns CDR1 MDHEN and CDR2 SYDVKM. The CDR3 sequence is 13 residues long. The DNA for the CDR3 is TGTGCCAGCAGTAGCGGGCCTTCCTACGAGCAGTACGTC. Protein: CASSSGPSYEQYV.

The chain employs TRBV5-8 and TRBJ1-4, with TRBD1 identical over 9 bases. V trimming: 4 bases; J trimming: 0 bases; junction bases outside the gene matches: 16. This CDR3 contains 20 residues. Germline V gene sequence: CDR1 SGHTS, CDR2 YDEGEE. The CDR3: CASSGLGQGVMKATNEKLFF. In DNA form, the CDR3 reads TGTGCCAGCAGCGGACTGGGACAGGGTGTTATGAAAGCAACTAATGAAAAACTGTTTTTT.

This clonotype was recorded many times. The genes are TRBV5-1 and TRBJ2-1; maybe TRBD1 (6 bases). Per germline, CDR1 SGHRS and CDR2 YFSETQ. V was trimmed by 4 bases and J by 2 bases, leaving 13 bases between them. The CDR3 extends over 15 amino acids. This CDR3 reads CASSRDKSPYNEQFF. The CDR3 DNA sequence: TGCGCCAGCAGCCGGGACAAAAGCCCCTACAATGAGCAGTTCTTC.

This chain connects TRBV11-2 to TRBJ2-1; 7 bases fit TRBD2. With 1 base clipped from V and 0 bases from J, the junction kept 6 bases outside the gene matches. The CDR3 has 17 residues. In germline, CDR1 is SGHAT, CDR2 FQNNGV. CDR3 sequence: CASSLGDLADSYNEQFF. The CDR3 DNA reads as TGTGCCAGCAGCTTAGGTGATCTAGCGGACTCCTACAATGAGCAGTTCTTC.

V is TRBV12-3 or TRBV12-4 and J is TRBJ2-5; D is uncertain. V lost 5 bases to trimming and J lost 1 base, with 11 bases between them. This CDR3 is built from 14 residues. For the CDR3, the DNA is TGTGCCAGCAGTCCCTCGGGCTTCCAAGAGACCCAGTACTTC. The encoded protein is CASSPSGFQETQYF.

In this sample, this clonotype turned up many times. This chain links TRBV6-2 or TRBV6-3 with TRBJ2-2; D gene uncertain. Germline-derived CDR1 and CDR2 are MNHEY and SVGEGT. The CDR3 length is 18 residues. Trimming shortened V by 5 bases and J by 7 bases, and 26 bases separated the two germline ends. The CDR3 DNA reads as TGTGCCAGCAGTCCTATAACATCTGGACCAACGCATGTCGGGGAGCTGTTTTTT. This translates into CASSPITSGPTHVGELFF.

The table lists this clonotype with a few counts. The chain is built from TRBV29-1 and TRBJ1-1; TRBD1 aligns across 7 bases. The junction had 4 bases not matched to a gene; V was cut back by 3 bases and J by 0 bases. Looked up from germline, CDR1 is SQVTM and CDR2 is ANQGSEA. The CDR3 covers 14 residues. The CDR3 coding sequence is TGCAGCGTTGACCAGACAGGGATGAACACTGAAGCTTTCTTT. Its translation: CSVDQTGMNTEAFF.